This T cell receptor beta chain originates from a study of CD8+ T cells in alopecia areata. The treatment was: oral pan-JAK inhibitor, 5-10 mg twice daily. In each case, RNA was isolated and then reverse transcribed into cDNA as the sequencing template. Assay used: immunoSEQ multiplex PCR; TCRdb lists only in-frame clones, some missing. The sample yields about 220,000 clones, about 50% seen once. The study, taken as a whole, reports: Only a single nonresponder existed, so baseline CD8+ expansion links stay unclear. Among patients, TCR sharing was less clear than in mice, a difference possibly due in part to HLA diversity in the patient population.

This clone was counted a few times. Antigen unknown. Trimming left V 0 bases short and J 1 base short, with 5 bases between. Germline assignment: CDR1 ENHRY and CDR2 SYGVKD. The CDR3 is 14 residues long. This receptor was obtained from a human donor with alopecia areata. V and J are TRBV10-3 and TRBJ2-3; D call uncertain. The source material was CD4+ T cells sorted from blood, sampled at week 4, from a patient treated with tofacitinib. Written as DNA, the CDR3 is TGTGCCATCAGTGAGTCGGTCCGCACAGATACGCAGTATTTT. Its protein is CAISESVRTDTQYF.